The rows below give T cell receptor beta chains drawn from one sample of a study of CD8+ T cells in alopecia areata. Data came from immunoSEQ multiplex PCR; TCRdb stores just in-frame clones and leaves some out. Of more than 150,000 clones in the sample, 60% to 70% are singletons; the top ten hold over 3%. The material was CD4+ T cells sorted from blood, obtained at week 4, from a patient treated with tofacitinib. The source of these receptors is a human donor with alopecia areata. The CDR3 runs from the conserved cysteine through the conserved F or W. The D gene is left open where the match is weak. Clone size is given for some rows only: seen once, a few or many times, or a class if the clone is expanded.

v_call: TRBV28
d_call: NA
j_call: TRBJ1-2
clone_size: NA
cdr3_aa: CASSLFGSGGYTF
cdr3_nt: TGTGCCAGCAGTTTGTTCGGGTCCGGTGGCTACACCTTC

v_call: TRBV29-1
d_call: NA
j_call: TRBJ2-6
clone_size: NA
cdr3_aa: CSVTEVSGANVLTF
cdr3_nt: TGCAGCGTCACGGAGGTCTCTGGGGCCAACGTCCTGACTTTC

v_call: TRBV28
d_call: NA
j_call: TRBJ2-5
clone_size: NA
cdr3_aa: CASRSNRGGHQETQYF
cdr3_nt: TGTGCCAGCAGGTCGAACAGGGGAGGTCATCAAGAGACCCAGTACTTC

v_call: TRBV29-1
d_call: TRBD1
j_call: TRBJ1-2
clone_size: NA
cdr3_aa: CSVEDRGDSYGYTF
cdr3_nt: TGCAGCGTGGAGGACAGGGGCGACTCCTATGGCTACACCTTC

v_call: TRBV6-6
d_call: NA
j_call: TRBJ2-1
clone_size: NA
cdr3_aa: CASSYSRGGEQFF
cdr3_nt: TGTGCCAGCAGTTACTCGAGGGGAGGTGAGCAGTTCTTC

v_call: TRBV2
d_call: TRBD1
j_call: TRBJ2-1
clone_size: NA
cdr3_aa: CASSVDRDLSYNEQFF
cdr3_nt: TGTGCCAGCAGTGTGGACAGGGATCTTTCCTACAATGAGCAGTTCTTC

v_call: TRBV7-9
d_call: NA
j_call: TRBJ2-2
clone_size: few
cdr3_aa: CASSLGSHGELFF
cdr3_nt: TGTGCCAGCAGCTTAGGCAGTCACGGGGAGCTGTTTTTT

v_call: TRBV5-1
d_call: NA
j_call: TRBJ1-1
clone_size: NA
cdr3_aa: CASSFGENTEAFF
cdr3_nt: TGCGCCAGCAGCTTCGGGGAGAACACTGAAGCTTTCTTT

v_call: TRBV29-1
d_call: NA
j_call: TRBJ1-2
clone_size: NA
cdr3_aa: CSVVYWTRGYTF
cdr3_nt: TGCAGCGTTGTTTACTGGACGCGGGGCTACACCTTC

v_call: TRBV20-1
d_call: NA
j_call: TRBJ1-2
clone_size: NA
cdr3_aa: CSARRDYGYTF
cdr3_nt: TGCAGTGCTAGAAGGGACTATGGCTACACCTTC

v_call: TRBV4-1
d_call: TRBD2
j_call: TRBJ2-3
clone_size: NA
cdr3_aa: CASRPASGGAYDTQYF
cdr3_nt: TGCGCCAGCAGACCCGCTAGCGGGGGGGCCTACGATACGCAGTATTTT

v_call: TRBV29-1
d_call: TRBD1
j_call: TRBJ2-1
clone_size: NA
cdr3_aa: CSVVHRGRVNEQFF
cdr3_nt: TGCAGCGTTGTGCACAGGGGGCGCGTAAATGAGCAGTTCTTC

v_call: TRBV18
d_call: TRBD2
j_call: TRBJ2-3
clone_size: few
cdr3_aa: CASSPTRTSVSTDTQYF
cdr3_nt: TGTGCCAGCTCACCTACTCGGACTAGCGTCAGCACAGATACGCAGTATTTT

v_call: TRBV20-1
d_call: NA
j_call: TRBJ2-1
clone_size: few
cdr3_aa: CSARIDEQFF
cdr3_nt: TGCAGTGCTAGAATCGATGAGCAGTTCTTC

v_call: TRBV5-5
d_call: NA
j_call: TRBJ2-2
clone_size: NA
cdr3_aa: CASSPIDSTGELFF
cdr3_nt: TGTGCCAGCAGCCCCATTGACAGCACCGGGGAGCTGTTTTTT

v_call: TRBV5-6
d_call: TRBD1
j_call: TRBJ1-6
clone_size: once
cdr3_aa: CASSLVQGANSPLHF
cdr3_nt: TGTGCCAGCAGCTTGGTACAGGGGGCGAATTCACCCCTCCACTTT

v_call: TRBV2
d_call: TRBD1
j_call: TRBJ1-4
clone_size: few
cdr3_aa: CASSEEGAGDSEKLFF
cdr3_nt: TGTGCCAGCAGTGAAGAAGGTGCGGGGGACAGTGAAAAACTGTTTTTT

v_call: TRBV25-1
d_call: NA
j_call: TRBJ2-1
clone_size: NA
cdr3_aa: CASSESGTYDNEQFF
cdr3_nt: TGTGCCAGCAGTGAATCGGGGACTTATGACAATGAGCAGTTCTTC

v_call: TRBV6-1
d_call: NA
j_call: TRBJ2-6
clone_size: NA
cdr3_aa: CASSEAPAYVLTF
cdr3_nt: TGTGCCAGCAGTGAAGCTCCGGCATACGTCCTGACTTTC

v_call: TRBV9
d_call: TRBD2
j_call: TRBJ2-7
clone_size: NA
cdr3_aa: CASSSTPIMRGAYHEQYF
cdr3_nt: TGTGCCAGCAGCTCAACCCCCATTATGCGGGGGGCCTACCACGAGCAGTACTTC

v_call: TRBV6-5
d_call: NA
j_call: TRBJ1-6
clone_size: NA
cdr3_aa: CASSYQRYNSPLHF
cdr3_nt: TGTGCCAGCAGTTACCAACGGTATAATTCACCCCTCCACTTT

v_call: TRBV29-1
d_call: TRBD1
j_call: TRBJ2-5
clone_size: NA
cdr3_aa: CSVQTGGDKTQYF
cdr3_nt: TGCAGCGTTCAGACAGGGGGGGACAAGACCCAGTACTTC

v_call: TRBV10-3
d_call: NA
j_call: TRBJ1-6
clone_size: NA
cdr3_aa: CAISDSNSPLHF
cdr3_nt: TGTGCCATCAGTGACAGCAATTCACCCCTCCACTTT

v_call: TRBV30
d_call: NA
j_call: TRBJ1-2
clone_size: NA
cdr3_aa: CAWSVWGPGYTF
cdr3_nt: TGTGCCTGGAGTGTGTGGGGGCCCGGCTACACCTTC

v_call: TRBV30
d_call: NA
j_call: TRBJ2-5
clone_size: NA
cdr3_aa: CAWSVSLGETQYF
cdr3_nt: TGTGCCTGGAGTGTATCCCTAGGAGAGACCCAGTACTTC

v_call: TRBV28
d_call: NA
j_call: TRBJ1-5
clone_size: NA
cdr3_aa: CASSFRGYGLGDQPQHF
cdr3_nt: TGTGCCAGCAGTTTTAGAGGGTATGGATTAGGGGATCAGCCCCAGCATTTT

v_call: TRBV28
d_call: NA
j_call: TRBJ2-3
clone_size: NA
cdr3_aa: CASSFQGGRGNTQYF
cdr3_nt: TGTGCCAGCAGTTTCCAGGGGGGGCGCGGAAATACGCAGTATTTT

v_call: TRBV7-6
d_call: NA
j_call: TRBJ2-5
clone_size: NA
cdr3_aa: CSSFPAAGSETQYF
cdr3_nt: TGTTCAAGCTTTCCGGCGGCAGGGTCAGAGACCCAGTACTTC

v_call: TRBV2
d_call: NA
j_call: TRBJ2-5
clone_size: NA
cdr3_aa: CASSENQETQYF
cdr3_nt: TGTGCCAGCAGTGAGAACCAAGAGACCCAGTACTTC

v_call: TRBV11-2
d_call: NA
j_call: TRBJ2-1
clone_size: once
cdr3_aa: CASSLVGRSYEQFF
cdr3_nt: TGTGCCAGCAGCTTAGTCGGCAGGAGCTATGAGCAGTTCTTC

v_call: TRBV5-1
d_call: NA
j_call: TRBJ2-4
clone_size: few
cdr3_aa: CASSLAGENIQYF
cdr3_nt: TGCGCCAGCAGCTTGGCCGGAGAAAACATTCAGTACTTC

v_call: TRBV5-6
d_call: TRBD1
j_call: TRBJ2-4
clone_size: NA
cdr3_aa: CASSSPWGKQGTPTYIQYF
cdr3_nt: TGTGCCAGCAGCAGCCCCTGGGGGAAACAGGGGACACCCACGTACATTCAGTACTTC

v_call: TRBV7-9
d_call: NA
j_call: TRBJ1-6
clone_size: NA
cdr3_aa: CASSLGEGGPLHF
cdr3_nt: TGTGCCAGCAGCTTGGGGGAGGGTGGACCCCTCCACTTT

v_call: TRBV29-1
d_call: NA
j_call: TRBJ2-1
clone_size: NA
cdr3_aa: CSVELARGYNEQFF
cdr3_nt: TGCAGCGTTGAACTAGCGAGAGGGTACAATGAGCAGTTCTTC

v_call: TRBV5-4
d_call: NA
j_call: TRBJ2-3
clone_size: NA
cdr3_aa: CASSFGTHLSDTQYF
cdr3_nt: TGTGCCAGCAGCTTCGGGACCCACCTTTCGGATACGCAGTATTTT

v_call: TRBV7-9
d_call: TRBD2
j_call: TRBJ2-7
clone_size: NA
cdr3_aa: CASSLNGGEYEQYF
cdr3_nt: TGTGCCAGCAGCTTGAACGGGGGGGAGTACGAGCAGTACTTC

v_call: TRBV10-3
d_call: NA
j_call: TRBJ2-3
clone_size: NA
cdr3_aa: CAIREPRTDTQYF
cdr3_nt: TGTGCCATCAGGGAGCCGCGCACAGATACGCAGTATTTT

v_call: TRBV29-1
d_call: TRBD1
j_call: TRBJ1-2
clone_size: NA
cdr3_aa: CSVLDRPSEAYGYTF
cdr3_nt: TGCAGCGTATTGGACAGGCCAAGCGAAGCCTATGGCTACACCTTC

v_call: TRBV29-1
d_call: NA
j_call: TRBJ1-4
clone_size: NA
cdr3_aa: CSVDGAAAGEKLFF
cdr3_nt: TGCAGCGTTGATGGGGCGGCAGCCGGTGAAAAACTGTTTTTT

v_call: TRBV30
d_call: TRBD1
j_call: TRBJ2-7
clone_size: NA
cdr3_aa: CAWKGARNEQYF
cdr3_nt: TGTGCCTGGAAGGGGGCGCGGAACGAGCAGTACTTC

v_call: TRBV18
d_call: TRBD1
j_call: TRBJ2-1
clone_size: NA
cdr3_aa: CASSSPGTGIYNEQFF
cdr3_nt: TGTGCCAGCTCATCCCCCGGGACAGGGATCTACAATGAGCAGTTCTTC

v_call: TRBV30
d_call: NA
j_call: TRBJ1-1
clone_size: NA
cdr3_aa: CAWSVAGRAEAFF
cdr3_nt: TGTGCCTGGAGTGTAGCGGGGCGTGCTGAAGCTTTCTTT

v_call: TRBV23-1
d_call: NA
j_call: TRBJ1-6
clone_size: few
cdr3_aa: CASSGRTANSPLHF
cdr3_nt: TGCGCCAGCAGTGGCAGGACGGCTAATTCACCCCTCCACTTT

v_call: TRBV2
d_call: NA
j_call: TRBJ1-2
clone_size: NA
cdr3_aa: CASRDLGQTFYGYTF
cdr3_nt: TGTGCCAGCAGGGATCTCGGACAGACTTTCTATGGCTACACCTTC

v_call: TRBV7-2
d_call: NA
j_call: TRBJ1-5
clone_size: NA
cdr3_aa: CASSPEKQGVRAQHF
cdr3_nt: TGTGCCAGCAGCCCCGAAAAACAGGGAGTTAGGGCCCAGCATTTT

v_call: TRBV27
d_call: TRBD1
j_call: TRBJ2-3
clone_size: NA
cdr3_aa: CASSFGTGVTDTQYF
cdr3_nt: TGTGCCAGCAGTTTTGGGACAGGGGTTACAGATACGCAGTATTTT